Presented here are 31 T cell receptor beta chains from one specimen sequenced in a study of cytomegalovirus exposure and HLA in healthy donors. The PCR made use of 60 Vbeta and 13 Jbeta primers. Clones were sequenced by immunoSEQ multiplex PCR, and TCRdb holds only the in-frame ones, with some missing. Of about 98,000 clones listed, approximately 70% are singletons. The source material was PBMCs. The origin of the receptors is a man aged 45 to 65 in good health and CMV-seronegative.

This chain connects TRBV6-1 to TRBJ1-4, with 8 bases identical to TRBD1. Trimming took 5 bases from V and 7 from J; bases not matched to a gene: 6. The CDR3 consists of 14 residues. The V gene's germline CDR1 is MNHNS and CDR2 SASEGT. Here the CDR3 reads CASSTGGAAEKLFF. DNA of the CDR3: TGTGCCAGCAGTACAGGGGGGGCGGCTGAAAAACTGTTTTTT.

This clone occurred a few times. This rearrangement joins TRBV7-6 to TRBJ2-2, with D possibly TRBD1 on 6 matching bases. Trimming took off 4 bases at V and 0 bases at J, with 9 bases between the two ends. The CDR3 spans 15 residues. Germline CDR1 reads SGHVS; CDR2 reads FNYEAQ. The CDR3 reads CASSSRGPNTGELFF. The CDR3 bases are TGTGCCAGCAGCTCCAGGGGACCGAACACCGGGGAGCTGTTTTTT.

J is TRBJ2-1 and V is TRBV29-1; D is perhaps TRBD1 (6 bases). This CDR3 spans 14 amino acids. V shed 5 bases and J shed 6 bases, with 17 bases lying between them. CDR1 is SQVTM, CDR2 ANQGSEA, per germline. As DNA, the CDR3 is TGCAGCGTTTTACCACAGGGAATGGGCAATGAGCAGTTCTTC. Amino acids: CSVLPQGMGNEQFF.

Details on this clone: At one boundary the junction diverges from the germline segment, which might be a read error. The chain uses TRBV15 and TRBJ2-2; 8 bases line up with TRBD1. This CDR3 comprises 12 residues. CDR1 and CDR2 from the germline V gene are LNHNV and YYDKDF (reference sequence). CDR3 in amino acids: CATGRGRGELFF. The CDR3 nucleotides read TGTGCCACCGGCAGGGGGCGGGGGGAGCTGTTTTTT.

The CDR3 loop reads CASSLGRDRAGYGYTF. The CDR3, as DNA: TGTGCCAGCAGCTTAGGTCGGGACAGGGCGGGCTATGGCTACACCTTC. The rearrangement uses TRBV7-2 and TRBJ1-2; 9 bases fit TRBD1. CDR1 and CDR2 (germline): SGHTA, FQGNSA. The CDR3 sequence is 16 residues long. V dropped 1 base and J dropped 4; count of bases not matched to a gene: 7.

The CDR3 region has the DNA TGTGCCAGCAGCGGCCGGGACAGGGGGATGATCTACGAGCAGTACTTC. Its translation is CASSGRDRGMIYEQYF. This chain connects TRBV7-9 to TRBJ2-7, with TRBD1 identical over 11 bases. The CDR3 sequence is 16 residues long. Germline CDR1 SEHNR, CDR2 FQNEAQ (reference sequence). V dropped 5 bases and J dropped 3; count of bases not matched to a gene: 9.

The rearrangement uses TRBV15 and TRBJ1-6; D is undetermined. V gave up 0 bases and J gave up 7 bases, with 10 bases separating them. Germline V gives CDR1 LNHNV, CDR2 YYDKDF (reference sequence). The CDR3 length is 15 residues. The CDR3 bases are TGTGCCACCAGCAGAGATCGTATGGAGAATTCACCCCTCCACTTT. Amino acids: CATSRDRMENSPLHF.

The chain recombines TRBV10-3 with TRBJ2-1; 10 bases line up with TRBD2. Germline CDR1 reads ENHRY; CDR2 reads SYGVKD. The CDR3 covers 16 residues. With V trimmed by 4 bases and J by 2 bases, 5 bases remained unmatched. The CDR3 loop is CAISGTSGTTYNEQFF. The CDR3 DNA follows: TGTGCCATCAGTGGGACTAGCGGAACTACCTACAATGAGCAGTTCTTC.

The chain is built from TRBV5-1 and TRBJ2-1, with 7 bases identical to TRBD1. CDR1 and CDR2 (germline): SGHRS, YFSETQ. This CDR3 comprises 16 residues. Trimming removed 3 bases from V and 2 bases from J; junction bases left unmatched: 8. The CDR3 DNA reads TGCGCCAGCAGCTCGTCCGAAGGACAGGCCTACAATGAGCAGTTCTTC. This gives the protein CASSSSEGQAYNEQFF.

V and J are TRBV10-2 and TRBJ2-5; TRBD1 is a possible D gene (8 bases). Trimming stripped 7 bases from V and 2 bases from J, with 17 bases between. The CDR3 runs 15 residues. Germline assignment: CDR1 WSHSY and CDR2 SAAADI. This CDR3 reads CASTLTGEGQETQYF. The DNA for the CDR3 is TGCGCCAGCACCCTGACAGGGGAGGGTCAAGAGACCCAGTACTTC.

The CDR3 protein is CASRGGTGNTIYF. The CDR3 DNA follows: TGTGCCAGTCGGGGGGGGACTGGAAACACCATATATTTT. The J gene is TRBJ1-3, the V gene TRBV6-5; perhaps TRBD1 as D (5 bases). Trimming took off 9 bases at V and 2 bases at J, with 11 bases between the two ends. The germline CDR1 and CDR2 sequences are MNHEY and SVGAGI. This CDR3 has 13 residues.

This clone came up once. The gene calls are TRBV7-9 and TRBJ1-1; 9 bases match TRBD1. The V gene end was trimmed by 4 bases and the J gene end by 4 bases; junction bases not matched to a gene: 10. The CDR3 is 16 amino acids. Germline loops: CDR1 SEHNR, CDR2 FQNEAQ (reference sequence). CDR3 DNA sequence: TGTGCCAGCAGCTGGCCGAGAGGGACAGGGTCCACTGAAGCTTTCTTT. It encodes CASSWPRGTGSTEAFF.

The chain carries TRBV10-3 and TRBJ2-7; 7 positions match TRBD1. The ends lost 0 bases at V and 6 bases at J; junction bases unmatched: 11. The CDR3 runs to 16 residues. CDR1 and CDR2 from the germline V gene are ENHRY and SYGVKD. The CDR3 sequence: CAISESFSLTGSEQYF. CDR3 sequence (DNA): TGTGCCATCAGTGAGTCGTTTAGTTTGACAGGGAGCGAGCAGTACTTC.

The CDR3 is CASSLGQSLAKNIQYF. The CDR3 region has the DNA TGCGCCAGCAGCTTGGGGCAGTCTCTAGCCAAAAACATTCAGTACTTC. The chain uses TRBV5-1 and TRBJ2-4; D is unresolved. Germline V gene sequence: CDR1 SGHRS, CDR2 YFSETQ. The germline V and J ends were trimmed by 0 bases and 0 bases, with 10 bases remaining between them. CDR3 size: 16 residues.

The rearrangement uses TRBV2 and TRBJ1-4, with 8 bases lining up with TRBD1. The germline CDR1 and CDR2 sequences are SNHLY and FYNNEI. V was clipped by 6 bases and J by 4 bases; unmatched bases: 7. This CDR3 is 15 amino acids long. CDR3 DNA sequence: TGTGCCAGCAGGGCTACAGGGGGTATTAATGAAAAACTGTTTTTT. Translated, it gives CASRATGGINEKLFF.

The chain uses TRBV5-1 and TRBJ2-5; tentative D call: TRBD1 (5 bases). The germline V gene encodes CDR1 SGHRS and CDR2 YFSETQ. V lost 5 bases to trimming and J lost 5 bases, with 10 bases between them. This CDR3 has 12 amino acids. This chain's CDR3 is CASSGSGETQYF. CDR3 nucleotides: TGCGCCAGCAGTGGATCAGGGGAGACCCAGTACTTC.

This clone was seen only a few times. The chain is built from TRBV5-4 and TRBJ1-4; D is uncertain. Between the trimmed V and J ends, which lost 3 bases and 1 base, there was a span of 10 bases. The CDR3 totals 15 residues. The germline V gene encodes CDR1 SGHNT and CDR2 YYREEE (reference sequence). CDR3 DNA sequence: TGTGCCAGCAGCTCACAGACGGAAACTAATGAAAAACTGTTTTTT. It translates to CASSSQTETNEKLFF.

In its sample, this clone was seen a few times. For the CDR3, the DNA is TGTGCCAGCAGTTTAGGGTTCGGGAGCTCCTACAATGAGCAGTTCTTC. Its protein product is CASSLGFGSSYNEQFF. This rearrangement joins TRBV27 to TRBJ2-1; TRBD2 is a possible D gene (6 bases). This CDR3 spans 16 amino acids. The germline CDR1 and CDR2 sequences are MNHEY and SMNVEV (reference sequence). The V and J ends lost 2 bases and 0 bases respectively, with 11 bases between them.

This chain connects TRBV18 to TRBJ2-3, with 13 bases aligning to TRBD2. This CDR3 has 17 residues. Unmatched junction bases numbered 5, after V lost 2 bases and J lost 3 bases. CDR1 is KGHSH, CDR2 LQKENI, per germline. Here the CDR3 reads CASSPRTSGRSTDTQYF. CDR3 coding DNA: TGTGCCAGCTCACCAAGGACTAGCGGGAGATCAACAGATACGCAGTATTTT.

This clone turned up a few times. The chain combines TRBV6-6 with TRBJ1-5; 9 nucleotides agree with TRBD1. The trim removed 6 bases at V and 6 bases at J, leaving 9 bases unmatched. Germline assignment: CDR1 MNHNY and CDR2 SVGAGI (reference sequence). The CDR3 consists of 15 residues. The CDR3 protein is CASSYGQGNRQPQHF. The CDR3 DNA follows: TGTGCCAGCAGCTACGGACAGGGGAATCGTCAGCCCCAGCATTTT.

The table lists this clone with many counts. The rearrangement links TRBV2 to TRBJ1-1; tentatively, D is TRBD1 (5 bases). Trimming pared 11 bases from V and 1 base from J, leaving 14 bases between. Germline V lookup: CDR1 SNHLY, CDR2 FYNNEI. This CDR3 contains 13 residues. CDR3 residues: CALRRGRNTEAFF. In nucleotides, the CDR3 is TGTGCCTTGCGAAGGGGCCGGAACACTGAAGCTTTCTTT.

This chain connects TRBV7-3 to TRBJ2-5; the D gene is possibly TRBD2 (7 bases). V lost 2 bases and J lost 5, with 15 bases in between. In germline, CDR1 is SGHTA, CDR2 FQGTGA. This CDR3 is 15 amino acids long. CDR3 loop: CASSLDSAGAETQYF. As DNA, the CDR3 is TGTGCCAGCAGCTTAGATAGTGCGGGGGCCGAGACCCAGTACTTC.

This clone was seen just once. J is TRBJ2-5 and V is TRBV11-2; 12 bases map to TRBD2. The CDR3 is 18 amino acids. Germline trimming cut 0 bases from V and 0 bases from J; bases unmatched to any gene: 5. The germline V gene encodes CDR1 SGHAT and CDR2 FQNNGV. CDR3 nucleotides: TGTGCCAGCAGCTTAGAGGCTAGCGGGGGGGGATACCAAGAGACCCAGTACTTC. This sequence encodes CASSLEASGGGYQETQYF. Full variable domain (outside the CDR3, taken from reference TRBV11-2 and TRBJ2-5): EAGVAQSPRYKIIEKRQSVAFWCNPISGHATLYWYQQILGQGPKLLIQFQNNGVVDDSQLPKDRFSAERLKGVDSTLKIQPAKLEDSAVYLCASSLEASGGGYQETQYFGPGTRLLVL.

CDR3 protein: CASSLGSSGTYEQYF. CDR3 in DNA: TGTGCCAGCAGCTTAGGGAGTAGCGGGACCTACGAGCAGTACTTC. The chain is built from TRBV9 and TRBJ2-7; 8 nucleotides align to TRBD2. The CDR3 contains 15 residues. CDR1 is SGDLS and CDR2 is YYNGEE in the germline V gene. Trimming cost V 4 bases and J 2 bases; bases outside gene matches: 8.

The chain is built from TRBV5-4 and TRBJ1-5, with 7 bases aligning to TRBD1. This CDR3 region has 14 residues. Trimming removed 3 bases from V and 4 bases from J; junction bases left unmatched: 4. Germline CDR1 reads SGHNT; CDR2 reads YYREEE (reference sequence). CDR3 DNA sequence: TGTGCCAGCAGCTCTGACAGGGAAAATCAGCCCCAGCATTTT. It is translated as CASSSDRENQPQHF. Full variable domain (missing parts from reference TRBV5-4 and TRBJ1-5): ETGVTQSPTHLIKTRGQQVTLRCSSQSGHNTVSWYQQALGQGPQFIFQYYREEENGRGNFPPRFSGLQFPNYSSELNVNALELDDSALYLCASSSDRENQPQHFGDGTRLSIL.

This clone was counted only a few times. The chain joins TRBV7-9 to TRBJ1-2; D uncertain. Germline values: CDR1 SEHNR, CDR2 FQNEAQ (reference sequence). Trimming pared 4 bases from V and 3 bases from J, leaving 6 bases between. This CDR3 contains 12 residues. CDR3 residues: CASSSVYYGYTF. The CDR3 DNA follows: TGTGCCAGCAGCTCCGTTTACTATGGCTACACCTTC.

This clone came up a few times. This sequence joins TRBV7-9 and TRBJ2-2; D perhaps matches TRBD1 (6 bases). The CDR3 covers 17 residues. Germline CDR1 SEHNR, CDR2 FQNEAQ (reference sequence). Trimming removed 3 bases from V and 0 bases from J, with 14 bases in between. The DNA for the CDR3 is TGTGCCAGCAGCTTCTCGGGACAAGAGTCGAACACCGGGGAGCTGTTTTTT. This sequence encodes CASSFSGQESNTGELFF.

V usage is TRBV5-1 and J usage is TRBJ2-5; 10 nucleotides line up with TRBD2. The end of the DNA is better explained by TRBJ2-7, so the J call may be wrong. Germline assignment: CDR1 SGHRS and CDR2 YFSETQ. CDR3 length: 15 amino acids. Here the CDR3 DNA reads TGCGCCAGCAGCACGGGAGCTAGCGGGGGCCACGAGCAGTACTTC. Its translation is CASSTGASGGHEQYF.

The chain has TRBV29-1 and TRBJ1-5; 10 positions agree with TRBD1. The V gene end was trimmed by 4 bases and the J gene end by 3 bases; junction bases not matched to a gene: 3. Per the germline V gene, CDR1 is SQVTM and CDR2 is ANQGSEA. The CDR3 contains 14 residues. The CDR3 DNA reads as TGCAGCGTTGGGGGGACAGGGGACAATCAGCCCCAGCATTTT. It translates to CSVGGTGDNQPQHF.

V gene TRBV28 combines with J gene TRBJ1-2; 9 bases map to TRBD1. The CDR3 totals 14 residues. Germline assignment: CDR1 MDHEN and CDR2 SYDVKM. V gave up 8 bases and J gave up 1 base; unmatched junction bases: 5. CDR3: CASSGQGINYGYTF. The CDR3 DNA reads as TGTGCCAGCTCGGGACAGGGAATTAACTATGGCTACACCTTC.

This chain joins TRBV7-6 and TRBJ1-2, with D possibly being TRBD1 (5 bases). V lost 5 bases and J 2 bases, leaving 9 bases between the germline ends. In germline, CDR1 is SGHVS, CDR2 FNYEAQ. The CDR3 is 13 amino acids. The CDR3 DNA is TGTGCCAGCAGCCCCCAGGGAAACTATGGCTACACCTTC. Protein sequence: CASSPQGNYGYTF.